The clone carrying this T cell receptor beta chain was seen only a few times. What it recognizes is unknown. The entry originates in a study of identical twins. The V gene's germline CDR1 is SQVTM and CDR2 ANQGSEA. Trimming left V 1 base short and J 3 bases short, with 3 bases between. This CDR3 has 11 amino acids. General study points: Cord blood's abundant beta clonotypes had fewer insertions, unlike memory repertoires.

In TCRdb, the 5' RACE reads were re-called with MiXCR into one record per CDR3 protein. Among hundreds of thousands of distinct CDR3 sequences listed, about 20% were seen once. The donor group consisted entirely of healthy Caucasians. This sample was shared with a second study, whose subject was T cells expressing NK-cell markers. That source reports: A few of the donors also had these clonotypes leading their CD3+CD56-NKG2C+ fraction. Expanded clones of NKG2C+ T cells had an unclear HCMV specificity.

The sequenced sample consisted of PBMCs. The receptor was derived from a woman between 18 and 30 years old in good health. The rearrangement uses TRBV29-1 and TRBJ1-1; no firm D call. CDR3 residues: CSVEGYTEAFF. The CDR3 DNA reads as TGCAGCGTTGAAGGGTACACTGAAGCTTTCTTT. The variable domain in full, with the rest retrieved from reference TRBV29-1 and TRBJ1-1, is SAVISQKPSRDICQRGTSLTIQCQVDSQVTMMFWYRQQPGQSLTLIATANQGSEATYESGFVIDKFPISRPNLTFSTLTVSNMSPEDSSIYLCSVEGYTEAFFGQGTRLTVV.